This T cell receptor beta chain comes out of a study of CD8 T cells in ankylosing spondylitis. Study-level points and caveats: Earlier authors reported some of these motif variants in reactive arthritis synovial fluid and blood. Disease-linked clones proved CD8+ and comparatively uncommon in peripheral blood.

MiXCR was run by TCRdb on the 5' RACE reads, yielding one entry per CDR3 protein. The sample consists of around 250,000 distinct CDR3 sequences, more than 15% of them appearing once. This clonotype was detected a few times. The antigen is unknown. This CDR3 has 13 residues. Deletions cut 4 bases from V and 5 bases from J, with 11 bases between. Germline lookup yields CDR1 SNHLY and CDR2 FYNNEI. The sample was blood, either unsorted or a sorted T cell fraction (not recorded which). This sequence joins TRBV2 and TRBJ2-5; D perhaps matches TRBD1 (5 bases). This sequence was found in a male donor with ankylosing spondylitis or in good health (not recorded which). CDR3 in DNA: TGTGCCAGCAGTGGCAGGGTGCCGGAGACCCAGTACTTC. It translates to CASSGRVPETQYF.